The TCR beta chain described here comes from a study of human T cells and chemical hapten exposure. Study-level information: Patch tests put 0.01% DPC on the upper back, read at 6 days. Regarding the study as a whole: TCRs exceeding 1 in 1000 frequency stayed unchanged with DPC sensitization. Correlating positively with patch test score were the PT1 expanded TCR counts.

TCRdb re-derived calls from the RACE reads in MiXCR, one entry per CDR3 protein. Of under 200,000 distinct CDR3 sequences listed, about 14% are singletons. V shed 4 bases, J shed 6 bases, and the junction held 9 bases outside the gene matches. The CDR3 runs 15 residues. Time point defined: patch test 1, 2 weeks after DPC sensitization. Treatment defined: therapeutic diphenylcyclopropenone sensitization with weekly scalp DPC. The sample holds a few counts of this clonotype. The antigen remains unidentified. The V gene is TRBV12-3 or TRBV12-4, the J gene TRBJ1-2; 9 nucleotides line up with TRBD1. This receptor was identified in a woman in her 30s with alopecia areata. Some clones in this sample may be carry-over from other donors' samples. Specimen: whole blood, collected in connection with sensitization to the hapten diphenylcyclopropenone (DPC). In DNA form, the CDR3 reads TGTGCCAGCAGTTCATCCGCCACAGGGGGCAATGGCTACACCTTC. It translates to CASSSSATGGNGYTF.